This TCR beta chain was found in a study of long-term antiretroviral therapy in people with HIV (dated by TCRdb to 2021 to 2024). Notes on the research overall: Collection of the earliest samples took place about a decade ahead of the 2015 WHO recommendation for immediate ART, at a time when ART was typically delayed until CD4 counts fell. This retrospective serial study examined whether starting ART and sustained HIV suppression were associated with changes in the composition and diversity of the TRB repertoire in peripheral blood. A total of around 190 cryopreserved PBMC samples came from roughly 30 adults with confirmed HIV infection and were collected serially over a mean of about six years (range 1-12). Among the approximately 30 participants with HIV, eleven were female. No cross-contamination during QIAcube processing was shown when test extractions of a monoclonal T-cell line were performed alongside 33 polyclonal samples.

Participants were included only if at least one PBMC sample before ART initiation and at least two post-ART samples were available. Treatment was received in the United States of America by all participants with HIV. Before DNA extraction, cryopreserved samples of about 0.95-11 million PBMC were thawed and washed. At the time of the earliest PBMC sample, participants with HIV were aged between about 23 and 54 years. PBMC samples from each participant spanned 1-4 timepoints before ART initiation and 2-8 timepoints after ART initiation, with a median of 7 samples. Serial HIV viral load, CD4+ T-cell count, ART history and demographic data were obtained for every participant. Using a Qiagen kit on a QIAcube, genomic DNA was extracted from unsorted PBMC, with samples processed in batches of 12. The immunoSEQ hsTCRB v3.0 assay was used at survey level resolution to sequence the TRB variable region. The target sequencing depth for TRB was 40,000-50,000 T-cell genomes per sample. An Illumina MiSeq with a v3 150-cycle kit was used to sequence the pooled TRB libraries. In the source study's methods: Repertoire analysis was performed in R inside a reproducible Nextflow workflow that covered QC, data transformation and analysis. Custom analyses were implemented in LymphoSeq2, an R package for AIRR-Seq data exploration. A few samples that yielded fewer than 5000 total TRB sequences were excluded, so that fewer than 250 HIV repertoires were analyzed. Of the roughly 190 retained HIV repertoires, over 55 were collected before and under 150 after ART initiation. Repertoires were downsampled to 5000 TRB nucleotide sequences, with summary statistics averaged over 100 downsampling iterations. TRB sequences were retained for analysis only if CDR3 regions of at least seven amino acids were present. Two measures captured diversity: a Shannon entropy-derived clonality score and the Gini coefficient. In the repertoire networks, any two of the top 5000 CDR3 amino acid sequences were connected whenever the two sequences differed by an edit distance of one. For TRB CDR3 amino acid sequences, GLIPH2 was used to predict antigen specificity groups and MHC restriction. To flag known CMV, EBV, HIV or tissue antigen associations, CDR3 amino acid sequences were matched against VDJdb and McPAS-TCR. Pre-ART, post-ART and control groups were compared with Wilcoxon signed-rank tests and Holm-Bonferroni correction. As stored in TCRdb, this immuneACCESS dataset retains in-frame rearrangements with V and J assigned. A fraction of the clones does not appear; measured against another copy, unresolved V genes explain less than half of the discrepancy, and the remainder lacks a known reason. Clone size and V and J calls were adopted from that table, with D and trimming inferred from the DNA. This sample lists tens of thousands of clones; 80% to 85% were detected once. The ten largest clones add up to 3% to 3.5% of the sample.

Here V drops 3 bases and J drops 7 bases, and the junction holds 14 bases not matched to any gene. From the cysteine through the phenylalanine, the CDR3 covers 16 amino acids. Of the read, only the CDR3 DNA is kept; its 48 bases are in frame from base 1. The germline V gene specifies SQVTM as CDR1 and ANQGSEA as CDR2. This clone was detected once. Its antigen is currently not known. No much larger clone exists at a distance of one base, and base qualities are not known. Study-wide conclusions, independent of this receptor: Samples dated from 2004 to 2017, and the ART regimens used may be less effective than current ones. Expanded TRB clones identified before ART initiation dominated the repertoire at all time points, although this dominance fluctuated and declined in many PLHIV after ART. Because cell numbers in pre-ART samples were limited, unsorted PBMC were profiled instead of sorted CD4+ and CD8+ T cells. Inferences about post-ART repertoire changes are limited because no data were available on ART adherence, viral resistance or therapy changes. Starting ART was linked to a significant rise in TRB diversity, yet even after long-term ART the diversity remained significantly lower than in transplant donor controls. HIV repertoires had narrower CDR3 length ranges than controls, and the network structure suggested an antigen-experienced repertoire that shifted only slightly toward naive after ART. Since PBMC availability was limited, sequencing covered only the TCR beta chain, with no alpha chain pairing.

The chain is made from TRBV29-1 and TRBJ2-1, and 8 junction bases match TRBD2. This specimen consisted of unsorted PBMCs, obtained 1.9 years after starting antiretroviral therapy. This clonotype was sampled from a woman in her fifties or sixties with HIV. The CDR3 is CSVDQNRGGLGNEQFF. The sequence in DNA is TGCAGCGTTGACCAAAACCGCGGGGGGCTGGGGAATGAGCAGTTCTTC.